A selection of T cell receptor beta chains follows, all from one sample in a study of T cells in Graves' hyperthyroidism and ophthalmopathy. From the multiplex PCR reads, TCRdb called clonotypes with MiXCR, one entry per CDR3 protein. In the table there are about half a million distinct CDR3 sequences, just under 20% of which are singletons. What was sequenced was blood. The receptors here all came from a man aged 40-49 years with Graves' ophthalmopathy. CDR3s include the opening cysteine and the closing phenylalanine or tryptophan.

TRBV2,TRBJ2-1,CASRKTPTWGMEQFF
TRBV28,TRBJ1-6,CASRSGLAYNSPLHF
TRBV10-3,TRBJ2-7,CAISGPGQGLSYEQYF
TRBV7-8,TRBJ1-1,CASSYLTGNTEAFF
TRBV7-9,TRBJ2-7,CASSSGLAGFYEQYF
TRBV5-5,TRBJ2-2,CASSLVGGTPTGELFF
TRBV9,TRBJ1-1,CASSAGQPTSEAFF
TRBV6-5,TRBJ2-7,CASSYSRGVYEQYF
TRBV5-1,TRBJ1-6,CASSPLQGANSPLHF
TRBV7-2,TRBJ2-3,CASSLDPGGGMKDTQYF
TRBV12-3/TRBV12-4,TRBJ2-5,CASSFQAGAETQYF
TRBV18,TRBJ2-1,CASSPLGHEQFF
TRBV5-8,TRBJ2-7,CASSLDWETGEQYF
TRBV2,TRBJ1-5,CASNRYSNQPQHF
TRBV11-2,TRBJ1-2,CASSPDRGTNYGYTF
TRBV6-6,TRBJ2-1,CASSYVPPGVKRNEQFF
TRBV4-3,TRBJ2-5,CASSQGGLAGETQYF
TRBV3-1,TRBJ2-3,CASSQLGGVGTDTQYF
TRBV2,TRBJ2-5,CASSYSGSGETQYF
TRBV7-2,TRBJ2-1,CASSLWSGTTSYNEQFF
TRBV19,TRBJ2-5,CASSKGRSSSQETQYF
TRBV12-3/TRBV12-4,TRBJ2-5,CASSSMGGYQETQYF
TRBV6-2/TRBV6-3,TRBJ1-1,CASKRANTEAFF
TRBV27,TRBJ2-7,CASSSRLFWEQYF
TRBV27,TRBJ2-1,CATSTRSGPTYNEQFF
TRBV5-1,TRBJ1-3,CASSSGQGLNGNTIYF
TRBV3-1,TRBJ1-1,CASSPIRKNTEAFF